A single sample is the source of the 4 T cell receptor beta chains below, sequenced in a study of CD8 T cells in ankylosing spondylitis (dated by TCRdb to about 2017). Libraries were made using 5' RACE. TCRdb records Illumina HiSeq 2500 as the sequencer. The public sequencing data were trimmed at Q25 with fastp and processed into clonotypes with MiXCR by TCRdb, which kept only in-frame beta chains. A single entry per CDR3 protein holds the most common genes and DNA from its merged rows. A total of some 120,000 distinct CDR3 sequences appear in this sample, roughly 13% of them only once. Of the sample, just under 3% falls within the top ten clones. The sample taken for sequencing was blood, either unsorted or a sorted T cell fraction (not recorded which). The receptors here all came from a female donor with ankylosing spondylitis or in good health (not recorded which).

This clonotype was counted between two and nine times. The CDR3, as DNA: TGCAGCGTCGTGACAGAGGGAATTATGAACACTGAAGCTTTCTTT. Translated, it gives CSVVTEGIMNTEAFF. The chain recombines TRBV29-1 with TRBJ1-1; D perhaps matches TRBD1 (5 bases). Trimming pared 6 bases from V and 0 bases from J, leaving 17 bases between. The CDR3 runs 15 residues. Germline V CDR1 and CDR2: SQVTM, ANQGSEA. The variable domain in full, with the rest retrieved from reference TRBV29-1 and TRBJ1-1, is SAVISQKPSRDICQRGTSLTIQCQVDSQVTMMFWYRQQPGQSLTLIATANQGSEATYESGFVIDKFPISRPNLTFSTLTVSNMSPEDSSIYLCSVVTEGIMNTEAFFGQGTRLTVV.

For this clonotype: This may stem from a read error, because a much larger clone lies one nucleotide away. The CDR3 protein is CASSSEAYDYTF. The CDR3 DNA is TGTGCCAGCAGCTCAGAGGCGTATGACTACACCTTC. The V call is TRBV7-9, the J call TRBJ1-2, with D uncertain. The CDR3 is made up of 12 amino acids. Germline V gene data show CDR1 as SEHNR and CDR2 as FQNEAQ (reference sequence). Full variable domain (rest looked up from reference TRBV7-9 and TRBJ1-2): DTGVSQNPRHKITKRGQNVTFRCDPISEHNRLYWYRQTLGQGPEFLTYFQNEAQLEKSRLLSDRFSAERPKGSFSTLEIQRTEQGDSAMYLCASSSEAYDYTFGSGTRLTVV.

The rearrangement uses TRBV7-6 and TRBJ1-6; no reliable D call. The V end lost 6 bases, the J end lost 7 bases, and 7 bases lay between the germline ends. CDR1 and CDR2 from the germline V gene are SGHVS and FNYEAQ. The CDR3 length is 12 residues. CDR3 nucleotide sequence: TGTGCCAGCAGTCAACCGAATTCACCCCTCCACTTT. Residues: CASSQPNSPLHF.

The chain couples TRBV5-1 to TRBJ2-7; D remains ambiguous. V shed 2 bases and J shed 0 bases, with 12 bases lying between them. Germline V CDR1 and CDR2: SGHRS, YFSETQ. The CDR3 is made up of 15 amino acids. The CDR3 DNA is TGCGCCAGCAGCTTAAGGGAAAGCAGCTCCTACGAGCAGTACTTC. It translates to CASSLRESSSYEQYF.